Shown below are 28 T cell receptor beta chains from a single sample sequenced in a study of T-cell reconstitution after alpha-beta-depleted transplantation in children. A TCRbeta library incorporating unique molecular identifiers was prepared. Via MiXCR, TCRdb re-called the PCR reads, giving one row per CDR3 protein. The sample shows approximately 800,000 distinct CDR3 sequences, less than 20% of them seen only once. The sequences come from PBMCs, mostly from graft donor cells, collected 360 days after TCRalphabeta/CD19-depleted stem cell transplant. Receptors originate from a male patient aged 10 to 17 who had a stem cell transplant for acute lymphoblastic leukemia, so the T cells may come from the graft donor.

The rearrangement uses TRBV20-1 and TRBJ2-4, with a tentative D call TRBD2 (6 bases). CDR1 is DFQATT, CDR2 SNEGSKA, per germline (reference sequence). Trimming took 6 bases from V and 3 from J, leaving 21 bases between them. The CDR3 extends over 16 amino acids. CDR3 sequence (DNA): TGCAGTGCGCGAAGAGGTCCGCGGGACCTCAAAAACATTCAGTACTTC. This encodes CSARRGPRDLKNIQYF.

This chain uses TRBV12-3 or TRBV12-4 with TRBJ1-2; TRBD1 agrees at 8 bases. This CDR3 spans 15 amino acids. V lost 6 bases, J lost 2 bases, and 8 bases stayed unmatched. The CDR3 is CASSPRRQGNYGYTF. The CDR3 DNA follows: TGTGCCAGCAGCCCCCGTCGACAGGGGAACTATGGCTACACCTTC.

This clonotype has a handful of counts. The gene calls are TRBV4-1 and TRBJ1-3; D is undetermined. V was cut by 4 bases and J by 0 bases, with 7 bases left in between. Germline V CDR1 and CDR2: MGHRA, YSYEKL. This CDR3 is 14 amino acids long. The CDR3 sequence is CASSLSFSGNTIYF. The CDR3 coding sequence is TGCGCCAGCAGCCTGTCTTTCTCTGGAAACACCATATATTTT.

This chain connects TRBV6-5 to TRBJ1-5; no reliable D call. This CDR3 spans 13 amino acids. V was cut by 4 bases and J by 7 bases, with 11 bases left in between. The germline V gene encodes CDR1 MNHEY and CDR2 SVGAGI. The CDR3 sequence is CASSSRVGQPQHF. The CDR3 DNA sequence: TGTGCCAGCAGTTCAAGGGTCGGGCAGCCCCAGCATTTT.

In this sample, this clonotype turned up a few times. This chain uses TRBV3-1 with TRBJ2-2; maybe TRBD2 (7 bases). Germline loops: CDR1 LGHDT, CDR2 YNNKEL (reference sequence). This CDR3 is 15 amino acids long. Trimming left V 4 bases short and J 5 bases short, with 14 bases between. The CDR3 loop reads CASSLSGGATGELFF. The CDR3 coding sequence is TGTGCCAGCAGCCTGAGTGGGGGGGCGACCGGGGAGCTGTTTTTT. Filled out from reference TRBV3-1 and TRBJ2-2, the complete variable domain reads DTAVSQTPKYLVTQMGNDKSIKCEQNLGHDTMYWYKQDSKKFLKIMFSYNNKELIINETVPNRFSPKSPDKAHLNLHINSLELGDSAVYFCASSLSGGATGELFFGEGSRLTVL.

This clonotype was found a few times. CDR3: CASSPLNLPGQNYGYTF. CDR3 coding DNA: TGTGCCAGCTCACCACTCAACCTTCCGGGACAGAACTATGGCTACACCTTC. J is TRBJ1-2 and V is TRBV18; 7 bases agree with TRBD1. The trim removed 1 base at V and 2 bases at J, leaving 10 bases unmatched. CDR1 and CDR2 from the germline V gene are KGHSH and LQKENI. This CDR3 is 17 amino acids long. The variable domain in full, with the rest retrieved from reference TRBV18 and TRBJ1-2, is NAGVMQNPRHLVRRRGQEARLRCSPMKGHSHVYWYRQLPEEGLKFMVYLQKENIIDESGMPKERFSAEFPKEGPSILRIQQVVRGDSAAYFCASSPLNLPGQNYGYTFGSGTRLTVV.

As DNA, the CDR3 is TGTGCCAGTAGGCCATCCCCGGGACTCAGGAGGTCCGAGACCCAGTACTTC. The encoded protein is CASRPSPGLRRSETQYF. This sequence joins TRBV19 and TRBJ2-5; D might be TRBD2 (6 bases). V lost 6 bases, J lost 5 bases, and 25 bases lay in between. Germline-derived CDR1 and CDR2 are LNHDA and SQIVND (reference sequence). This CDR3 is 17 amino acids long.

There are a few counts of this clonotype. This chain joins TRBV7-3 and TRBJ2-3; perhaps TRBD2 as D (6 bases). V was shortened by 5 bases and J by 8 bases, with 11 bases between the two germline ends. The CDR3 spans 12 residues. Germline CDR1 is SGHTA and CDR2 is FQGTGA. CDR3 coding DNA: TGTGCCAGCAGCCCTGGCGGGGTTACGCAGTATTTT. It specifies CASSPGGVTQYF.

This clonotype appeared many times. The chain uses TRBV11-2 and TRBJ2-1, with 8 nucleotides matching TRBD2. Unmatched junction bases numbered 11, after V lost 1 base and J lost 0 bases. Germline V CDR1 and CDR2: SGHAT, FQNNGV. The CDR3 covers 19 residues. CDR3 sequence: CASSLGYLSGISSYNEQFF. The CDR3 DNA sequence: TGTGCCAGCAGCTTAGGGTATCTTAGCGGGATAAGCTCCTACAATGAGCAGTTCTTC.

This clonotype occurred once. The rearrangement links TRBV15 to TRBJ2-2; 13 nucleotides align to TRBD2. Unmatched junction bases numbered 5, after V lost 2 bases and J lost 5 bases. CDR1 is LNHNV and CDR2 is YYDKDF in the germline V gene (reference sequence). This CDR3 has 17 amino acids. CDR3 DNA: TGTGCCACCAGCAGACCCGGACTAGCGGGAGTAACCGGGGAGCTGTTTTTT. It specifies CATSRPGLAGVTGELFF.

This clonotype came up a few times. The V gene is TRBV20-1, the J gene TRBJ2-3; maybe TRBD2 (5 bases). V lost 5 bases, J lost 6 bases, and 18 bases lay in between. Germline assignment: CDR1 DFQATT and CDR2 SNEGSKA (reference sequence). The CDR3 consists of 14 residues. CDR3 region: CSALGEGVWDTQYF. CDR3 nucleotide sequence: TGCAGTGCTCTCGGAGAGGGAGTCTGGGATACGCAGTATTTT.

The chain carries TRBV25-1 and TRBJ2-3; D uncertain. CDR1 is MGHDK, CDR2 SYGVNS, per germline. The CDR3 is 15 amino acids. Trimming removed 6 bases from V and 2 bases from J, with 15 bases in between. CDR3 sequence: CASSNPRWTTDTQYF. CDR3 sequence (DNA): TGTGCCAGCAGCAACCCAAGGTGGACCACAGATACGCAGTATTTT.

In DNA form, the CDR3 reads TGTGCCAGCAGCCGGACCGACAGGGTGAACTATGGCTACACCTTC. Its translation: CASSRTDRVNYGYTF. The chain links TRBV12-3 or TRBV12-4 to TRBJ1-2; 7 bases are a match to TRBD1. This CDR3 is 15 amino acids long. The J segment lost 2 bases and the V segment lost 6 bases, leaving 9 bases of the junction unmatched.

The chain uses TRBV12-3 or TRBV12-4 and TRBJ1-2; D may be TRBD1 (6 bases). This CDR3 is built from 14 residues. The V and J ends lost 4 bases and 2 bases respectively, with 11 bases between them. The CDR3 coding sequence is TGTGCCAGCAGTTCAGGGGCCTACAACTATGGCTACACCTTC. The encoded protein is CASSSGAYNYGYTF.

This clonotype has just a few counts. The genes are TRBV20-1 and TRBJ2-5; no clear D. Germline V CDR1 and CDR2: DFQATT, SNEGSKA (reference sequence). The germline V and J ends were trimmed by 2 bases and 4 bases, with 17 bases remaining between them. The CDR3 length is 15 residues. The CDR3 reads CSARRRGSWGETQYF. The CDR3 DNA reads TGCAGTGCTAGAAGGAGAGGTAGCTGGGGAGAGACCCAGTACTTC.

The chain joins TRBV20-1 to TRBJ1-5, with D perhaps matching TRBD1 (6 bases). V lost 3 bases to trimming and J lost 4 bases, with 13 bases between them. CDR1 and CDR2 (germline): DFQATT, SNEGSKA (reference sequence). The CDR3 runs 14 residues. The CDR3 nucleotides read TGCAGTGCTAGGAGAGACAGGACAAATCAGCCCCAGCATTTT. Translated, it gives CSARRDRTNQPQHF.

DNA of the CDR3: TGTGCCAGCAGCGGAGGTCCCTTACTAGCGGGAGGTGGCACCGGGGAGCTGTTTTTT. This sequence encodes CASSGGPLLAGGGTGELFF. The chain carries TRBV9 and TRBJ2-2; TRBD2 matches at 12 bases. J was trimmed by 4 bases and V by 3 bases; bases with no gene match: 13. Germline V gives CDR1 SGDLS, CDR2 YYNGEE. CDR3 length equals 19 residues.

In its sample, this clonotype was seen a few times. The rearrangement uses TRBV12-3 or TRBV12-4 and TRBJ2-5; D call uncertain. The CDR3 is made up of 12 amino acids. V was cut by 3 bases and J by 3 bases, with 5 bases left in between. As DNA, the CDR3 is TGTGCCAGCAGTTTTAAGGAAGAGACCCAGTACTTC. It codes for CASSFKEETQYF.

This clonotype was seen a handful of times. The chain is built from TRBV20-1 and TRBJ2-5; D is uncertain. Per germline, CDR1 DFQATT and CDR2 SNEGSKA (reference sequence). The CDR3 has 15 residues. V was trimmed by 3 bases and J by 0 bases, leaving 14 bases between them. The CDR3 DNA reads TGCAGTGCTAGGGCCTCGCATCGAAACCAAGAGACCCAGTACTTC. It codes for CSARASHRNQETQYF.

This clonotype appeared many times. This chain uses TRBV10-3 with TRBJ2-2; no reliable D call. The CDR3 covers 12 residues. Germline values: CDR1 ENHRY, CDR2 SYGVKD. Between the trimmed V and J ends, which lost 6 bases and 6 bases, there was a span of 8 bases. CDR3 loop: CAIRDYPGELFF. DNA of the CDR3: TGTGCCATCAGGGATTATCCCGGGGAGCTGTTTTTT.

This rearrangement joins TRBV10-1 to TRBJ2-2; 8 bases align to TRBD2. The CDR3 sequence is 16 residues long. Looked up from germline, CDR1 is WNHNN and CDR2 is SYGVQD (reference sequence). V was clipped by 5 bases and J by 0 bases; unmatched bases: 5. CDR3 nucleotides: TGCGCCAGCAGTAGAAGCGGGAGATCGAACACCGGGGAGCTGTTTTTT. Translating it yields CASSRSGRSNTGELFF.

This chain joins TRBV4-1 and TRBJ1-4; D not certain. Trimming stripped 0 bases from V and 3 bases from J, with 14 bases between. The CDR3 spans 17 residues. Germline V gene lookup returns CDR1 MGHRA and CDR2 YSYEKL. For the CDR3, the DNA is TGCGCCAGCAGCCAAGATATAGGGAGTCTAGCTAATGAAAAACTGTTTTTT. Its translation: CASSQDIGSLANEKLFF.

The chain combines TRBV14 with TRBJ2-2; D is unresolved. This CDR3 region has 13 residues. Trimming took 4 bases from V and 5 from J, leaving 8 bases between them. Germline assignment: CDR1 SGHDN and CDR2 FVKESK. This chain's CDR3 is CASSRSETGELFF. The CDR3 nucleotides are TGTGCCAGCAGCCGCAGTGAGACCGGGGAGCTGTTTTTT.

The chain employs TRBV7-9 and TRBJ1-6; D possibly corresponds to TRBD1 (5 bases). The CDR3 is made up of 13 amino acids. In germline, CDR1 is SEHNR, CDR2 FQNEAQ (reference sequence). V was shortened by 4 bases and J by 9 bases, with 10 bases between the two germline ends. The DNA for the CDR3 is TGTGCCAGCAGCTCCCGGGGGGGTTCACCCCTCCACTTT. Translated, it gives CASSSRGGSPLHF.

This clonotype was picked up a small number of times. The V call is TRBV7-6, the J call TRBJ2-3; 7 nucleotides align to TRBD2. The CDR3 consists of 16 residues. V was pared by 4 bases and J by 3 bases, with 10 bases of the junction left unmatched. The germline V gene encodes CDR1 SGHVS and CDR2 FNYEAQ. The CDR3 sequence: CASSSNPGLITDTQYF. CDR3 DNA sequence: TGTGCCAGCAGCTCGAACCCGGGACTAATAACAGATACGCAGTATTTT.

This clonotype was seen a few times. The rearrangement uses TRBV29-1 and TRBJ2-2; TRBD1 might be the D (6 bases). There are 15 residues in the CDR3. Germline V gene lookup returns CDR1 SQVTM and CDR2 ANQGSEA. DNA for the CDR3: TGCAGTGTATACCCCGGGACACTAAACACCGGGGAGCTGTTTTTT. It specifies CSVYPGTLNTGELFF.

Only a few counts were recorded for this clonotype. The rearrangement links TRBV11-1 to TRBJ1-1, with D tentatively TRBD1 (5 bases). The CDR3 loop spans 13 amino acids. The ends were cut back, 7 bases at V and 4 bases at J, with 13 bases in the middle. Germline assignment: CDR1 SGHAT and CDR2 FQDESV (reference sequence). The CDR3 nucleotides read TGTGCCAGCACCCGGGACGGTAGCACTGAAGCTTTCTTT. The encoded protein is CASTRDGSTEAFF.

The genes are TRBV10-3 and TRBJ2-7, with D possibly TRBD1 on 6 matching bases. Germline values: CDR1 ENHRY, CDR2 SYGVKD. V dropped 6 bases and J dropped 3 bases, with 18 bases sitting between them. The CDR3 spans 15 residues. In nucleotides, the CDR3 is TGTGCCATCAGGACCGACAGGATCGGTAGCTACGAGCAGTACTTC. This sequence encodes CAIRTDRIGSYEQYF.